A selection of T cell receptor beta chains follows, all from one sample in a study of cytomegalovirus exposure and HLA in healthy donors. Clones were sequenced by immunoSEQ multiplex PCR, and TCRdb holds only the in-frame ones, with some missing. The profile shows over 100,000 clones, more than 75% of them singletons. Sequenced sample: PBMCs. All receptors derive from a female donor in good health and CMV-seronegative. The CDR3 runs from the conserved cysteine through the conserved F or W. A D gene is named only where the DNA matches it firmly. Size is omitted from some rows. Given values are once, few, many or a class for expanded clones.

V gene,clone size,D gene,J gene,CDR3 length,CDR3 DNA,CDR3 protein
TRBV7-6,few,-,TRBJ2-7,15,TGTGCCAGCAGCTTAGGAACGGCAGGACTGAGCGAGCAGTACTTC,CASSLGTAGLSEQYF
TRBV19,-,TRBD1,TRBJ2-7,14,TGTGCCAGTAGTCCAAGACAGGGGGTATACGAGCAGTACTTC,CASSPRQGVYEQYF
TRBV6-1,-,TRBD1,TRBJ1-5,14,TGTGCCAGCAGTGCCGGACAGGAATTACAGCCCCAGCATTTT,CASSAGQELQPQHF
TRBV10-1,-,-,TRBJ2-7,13,TGCGCCAGCAGCCCCAGGGGACCCTACGAGCAGTACTTC,CASSPRGPYEQYF
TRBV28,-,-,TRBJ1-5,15,TGTGCCAGCAGTAACAGGGACGCCCACAATCAGCCCCAGCATTTT,CASSNRDAHNQPQHF
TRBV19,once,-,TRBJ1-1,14,TGTGCCAGTAGTACCTTTCACCCAGGCTCTGAAGCTTTCTTT,CASSTFHPGSEAFF
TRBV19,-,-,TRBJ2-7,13,TGTGCCTCGGTGGGAGATGGGCCCTACGAGCAGTACTTC,CASVGDGPYEQYF
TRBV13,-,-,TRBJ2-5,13,TGTGCCAGCAGCTTAATGAGGCAAGAGACCCAGTACTTC,CASSLMRQETQYF
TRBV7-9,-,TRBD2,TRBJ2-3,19,TGTGCCAGCAGCTTAGGGCTAGCGGGAGCCCCAGACCTCACAGATACGCAGTATTTT,CASSLGLAGAPDLTDTQYF
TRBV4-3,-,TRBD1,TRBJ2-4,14,TGCGCCAGCAGCCAAATGGGACAGGGAGACATTCAGTACTTC,CASSQMGQGDIQYF
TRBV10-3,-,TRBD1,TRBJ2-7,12,TGTGCCACCGGACAGGACGTCTACGAGCAGTACTTC,CATGQDVYEQYF
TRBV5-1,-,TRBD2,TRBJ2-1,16,TGCGCCAGCAGCTCTGGACTAGCGGGAGCCTACAATGAGCAGTTCTTC,CASSSGLAGAYNEQFF
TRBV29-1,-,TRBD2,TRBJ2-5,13,TGCAGCGTTGAAGAGGCGGGAGGAGAGACCCAGTACTTC,CSVEEAGGETQYF
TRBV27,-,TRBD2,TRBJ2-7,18,TGTGCCAGCAGTTCCACGGGACTAGCGGGGCTAGACCCCTACGAGCAGTACTTC,CASSSTGLAGLDPYEQYF
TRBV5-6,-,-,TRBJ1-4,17,TGTGCCAGCAGCTTGTTTCGTCAACTTCTTACTAATGAAAAACTGTTTTTT,CASSLFRQLLTNEKLFF
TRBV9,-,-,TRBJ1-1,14,TGTGCCAGCGGCTCGGGGGGCGCGGGTACTGAAGCTTTCTTT,CASGSGGAGTEAFF
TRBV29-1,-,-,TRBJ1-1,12,TGCAGCGTTTTTCGGGGTAACACTGAAGCTTTCTTT,CSVFRGNTEAFF
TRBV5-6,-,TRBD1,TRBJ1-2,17,TGTGCCAGCAGCTTGGAAGGGACAGGGGGACCCTTCTATGGCTACACCTTC,CASSLEGTGGPFYGYTF
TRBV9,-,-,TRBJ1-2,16,TGTGCCAGCAGTACAGGTCAGGGTCTGACTGACTATGGCTACACCTTC,CASSTGQGLTDYGYTF
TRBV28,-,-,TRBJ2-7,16,TGTGCCAGCAGTTTAGGCAGCAGGGGCCCCTACTACGAGCAGTACTTC,CASSLGSRGPYYEQYF
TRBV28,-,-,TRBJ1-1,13,TGTGCCAGCAGTGAGTCAGGAAGGACTGAAGCTTTCTTT,CASSESGRTEAFF
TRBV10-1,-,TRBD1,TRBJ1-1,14,TGCGCCAGCAGTAAGGACAGGGATGGCACTGAAGCTTTCTTT,CASSKDRDGTEAFF
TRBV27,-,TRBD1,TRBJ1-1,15,TGTGCCAGCAGGCCAACGCCCGGGACAGAAAGAACAGCTTTCTTT,CASRPTPGTERTAFF
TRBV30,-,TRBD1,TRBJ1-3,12,TGTGCCTGGACGGACAGGGCAAACACCATATATTTT,CAWTDRANTIYF
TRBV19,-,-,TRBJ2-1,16,TGTGCCAGTAGTATATTGGGGGGGCAGGTGTACAATGAGCAGTTCTTC,CASSILGGQVYNEQFF
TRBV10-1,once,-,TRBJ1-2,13,TGCGCCAGCGGTGCGACAGGCCGCTATGGCTACACCTTC,CASGATGRYGYTF
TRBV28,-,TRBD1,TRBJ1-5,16,TGTGCCAGCAGTTTATCCTCAGGGGGCTGGAATCAGCCCCAGCATTTT,CASSLSSGGWNQPQHF
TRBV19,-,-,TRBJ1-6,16,TGTGCCAGTAGTATAGTCTCCGGACAGCCCAACTCACCCCTCCACTTT,CASSIVSGQPNSPLHF
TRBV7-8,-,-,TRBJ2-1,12,TGTGCCAGCAGCCCCGGGACTTCGGAGCAGTTCTTC,CASSPGTSEQFF
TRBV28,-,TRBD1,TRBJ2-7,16,TGTGCCAGCAGTGGTGCTGACAGGGTGTGGTCCTACGAGCAGTACTTC,CASSGADRVWSYEQYF
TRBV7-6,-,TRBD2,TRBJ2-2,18,TGTGCCAGCAGCTCCCTCGGCGGGAGGGCCTTGGACACCGGGGAGCTGTTTTTT,CASSSLGGRALDTGELFF
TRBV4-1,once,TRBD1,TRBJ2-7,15,TGCGCCAGCAGCCACCTCAACAGGGGAGACTACGAGCAGTACTTC,CASSHLNRGDYEQYF
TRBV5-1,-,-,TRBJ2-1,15,TGCGCCAGCAGCTCTTCGGACAGCTCCTACAATGAGCAGTTCTTC,CASSSSDSSYNEQFF
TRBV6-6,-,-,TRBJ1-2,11,TGTGCCAGCGAAGGGGAGGCTGGCTACACCTTC,CASEGEAGYTF
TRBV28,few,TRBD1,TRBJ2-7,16,TGTGCCAGCAGTCCCCCGGACAGGGTTCTAACCTACGAGCAGTACTTC,CASSPPDRVLTYEQYF
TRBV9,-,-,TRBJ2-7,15,TGTGCCAGCAGCGTAGATCTCCGGACAGCTAACGAGCAGTACTTC,CASSVDLRTANEQYF
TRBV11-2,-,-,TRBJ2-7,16,TGTGCCAGCAGCTTAGACCGGAAGGGGCCCAACTACGAGCAGTACTTC,CASSLDRKGPNYEQYF
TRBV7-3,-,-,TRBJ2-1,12,TGTGCCAGCAGCAAAGAGGGCAATGAGCAGTTCTTC,CASSKEGNEQFF
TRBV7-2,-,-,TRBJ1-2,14,TGTGCCAGCAGCAAAGAAATCGCAGGTCGAGGCTACACCTTC,CASSKEIAGRGYTF
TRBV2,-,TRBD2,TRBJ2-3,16,TGTGCCAGCAGTGAACAGGTAGCGGGAGCGGTAGATACGCAGTATTTT,CASSEQVAGAVDTQYF
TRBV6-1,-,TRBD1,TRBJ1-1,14,TGTGCCAGCAGTGAAATTGACAGGGGTACTGAAGCTTTCTTT,CASSEIDRGTEAFF
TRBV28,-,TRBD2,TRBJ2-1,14,TGTGCCAGCAGTTTAGTGGGCGGGAGCAATGAGCAGTTCTTC,CASSLVGGSNEQFF
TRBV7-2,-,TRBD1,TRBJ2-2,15,TGTGCCAGCAGCTTAGTGGCAGGGGGCACCGGGGAGCTGTTTTTT,CASSLVAGGTGELFF
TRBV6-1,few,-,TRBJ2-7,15,TGTGCCAGCAGTGAAGGACTGACGAGCTCCTACGAGCAGTACTTC,CASSEGLTSSYEQYF
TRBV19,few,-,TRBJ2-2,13,TGTGCCAGTAGTAAAGACAATACCGGGGAGCTGTTTTTT,CASSKDNTGELFF
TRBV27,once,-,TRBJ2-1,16,TGTGCCAGCAGTCCCCCTCGGACTCGGCCCTCCAATGAGCAGTTCTTC,CASSPPRTRPSNEQFF